The T cell receptor (beta chain) under discussion was sequenced for a study of naive and memory T cell subsets. As concerns this clonotype: Its target is unknown.

A UMI-containing oligonucleotide was joined by 3' ligation to the TCR cDNA template. Amplification of ligated cDNA took four PCR rounds with SP2 and nested alpha and beta constant primers. Reverse transcription of blood and skin TCR RNA was primed at alpha and beta constant regions. TCRdb redid the calling of the 5' RACE reads with MiXCR, one entry per CDR3 protein. Counted here are over 50,000 distinct CDR3 sequences, less than 10% occurring once; the ten biggest clones make up 9.8%. Findings of the study overall: This RNA-based method may be sensitive to activation-related transcript changes.

The V and J ends lost 5 bases and 5 bases respectively, with 6 bases between them. The CDR3 loop spans 12 amino acids. This chain uses TRBV12-3 or TRBV12-4 with TRBJ1-4, with D unresolved. This sequence originates from a female donor in good health. DNA of the CDR3: TGTGCCAGCAGTACGGGAAATGAAAAACTGTTTTTT. Encoded protein: CASSTGNEKLFF.